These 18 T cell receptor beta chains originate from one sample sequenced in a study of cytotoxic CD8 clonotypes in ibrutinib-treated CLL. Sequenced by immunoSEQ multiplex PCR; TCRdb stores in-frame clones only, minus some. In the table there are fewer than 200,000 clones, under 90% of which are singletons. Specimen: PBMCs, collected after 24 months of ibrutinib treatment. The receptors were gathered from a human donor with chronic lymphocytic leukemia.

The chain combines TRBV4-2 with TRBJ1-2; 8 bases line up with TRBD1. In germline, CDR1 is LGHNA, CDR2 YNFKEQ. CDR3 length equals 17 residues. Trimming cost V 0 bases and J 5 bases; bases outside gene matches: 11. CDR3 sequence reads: CASSQEVSGGGRYGYTF. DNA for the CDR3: TGTGCCAGCAGCCAAGAAGTTTCAGGGGGCGGAAGGTATGGCTACACCTTC.

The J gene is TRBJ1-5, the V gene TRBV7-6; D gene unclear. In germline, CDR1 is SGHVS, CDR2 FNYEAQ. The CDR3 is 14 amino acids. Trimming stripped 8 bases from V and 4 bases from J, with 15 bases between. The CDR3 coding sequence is TGTGCCAGCTCGGGCGTAGGTCTTAATCAGCCCCAGCATTTT. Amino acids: CASSGVGLNQPQHF.

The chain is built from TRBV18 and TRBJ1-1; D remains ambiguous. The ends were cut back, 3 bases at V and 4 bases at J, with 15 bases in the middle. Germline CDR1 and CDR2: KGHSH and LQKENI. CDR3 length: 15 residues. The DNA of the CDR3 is TGTGCCAGCTCACCGACTGACGGGCTGGGCACTGAAGCTTTCTTT. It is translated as CASSPTDGLGTEAFF.

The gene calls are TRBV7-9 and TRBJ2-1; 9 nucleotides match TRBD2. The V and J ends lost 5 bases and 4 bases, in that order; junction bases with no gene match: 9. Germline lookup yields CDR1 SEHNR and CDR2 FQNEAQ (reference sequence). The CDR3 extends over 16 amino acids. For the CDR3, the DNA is TGTGCCAGCAGCGATACCGGGACTAGCAGATACAATGAGCAGTTCTTC. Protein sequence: CASSDTGTSRYNEQFF.

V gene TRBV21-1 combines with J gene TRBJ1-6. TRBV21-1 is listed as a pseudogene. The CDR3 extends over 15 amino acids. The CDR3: CASSTRQWGNSPLHF. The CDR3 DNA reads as TGTGCCAGCAGCACCCGACAATGGGGTAATTCACCCCTCCACTTT.

The CDR3 is CASSQDVRGLAGRQFF. As DNA, the CDR3 is TGTGCCAGCAGCCAAGATGTGAGGGGACTAGCGGGAAGACAGTTCTTC. This sequence joins TRBV4-2 and TRBJ2-1, with 13 bases that match TRBD2. J was trimmed by 13 bases and V by 0 bases; bases with no gene match: 9. Germline-derived CDR1 and CDR2 are LGHNA and YNFKEQ. CDR3 size: 16 residues.

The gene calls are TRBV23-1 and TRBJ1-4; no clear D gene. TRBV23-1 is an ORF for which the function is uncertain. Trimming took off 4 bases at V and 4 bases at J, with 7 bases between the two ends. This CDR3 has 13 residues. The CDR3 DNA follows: TGCGCCAGCAGTCCACAGCTTAATGAAAAACTGTTTTTT. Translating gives CASSPQLNEKLFF.

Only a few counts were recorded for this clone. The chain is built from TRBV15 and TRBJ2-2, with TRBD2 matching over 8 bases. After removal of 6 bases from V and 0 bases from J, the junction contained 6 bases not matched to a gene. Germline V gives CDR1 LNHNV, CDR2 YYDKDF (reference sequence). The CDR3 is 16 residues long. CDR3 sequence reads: CATRRLAPANTGELFF. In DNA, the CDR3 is TGTGCCACCAGAAGACTAGCGCCTGCGAACACCGGGGAGCTGTTTTTT.

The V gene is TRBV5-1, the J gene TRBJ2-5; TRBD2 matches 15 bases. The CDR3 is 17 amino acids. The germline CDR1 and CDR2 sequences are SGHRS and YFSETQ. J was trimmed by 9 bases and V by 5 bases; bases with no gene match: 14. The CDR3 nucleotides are TGCGCCAGCAGTCCTGGACTAGCGGGGGGGCCGATAAAGGCCCAGTACTTC. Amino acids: CASSPGLAGGPIKAQYF.

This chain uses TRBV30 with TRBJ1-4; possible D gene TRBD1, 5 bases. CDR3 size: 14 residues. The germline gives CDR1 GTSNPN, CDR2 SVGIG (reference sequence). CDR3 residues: CAEGTQGSNEKLFF. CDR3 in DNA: TGTGCTGAGGGGACGCAGGGCTCTAATGAAAAACTGTTTTTT. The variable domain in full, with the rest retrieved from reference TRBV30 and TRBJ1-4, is SQTIHQWPATLVQPVGSPLSLECTVEGTSNPNLYWYRQAAGRGLQLLFYSVGIGQISSEVPQNLSASRPQDRQFILSSKKLLLSDSGFYLCAEGTQGSNEKLFFGSGTQLSVL.

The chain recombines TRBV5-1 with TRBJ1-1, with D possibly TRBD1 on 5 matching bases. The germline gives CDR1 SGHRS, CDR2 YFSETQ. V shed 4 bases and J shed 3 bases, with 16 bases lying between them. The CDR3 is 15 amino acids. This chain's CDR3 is CASSPPGGVDTEAFF. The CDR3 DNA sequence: TGCGCCAGCAGCCCTCCTGGGGGGGTGGACACTGAAGCTTTCTTT.

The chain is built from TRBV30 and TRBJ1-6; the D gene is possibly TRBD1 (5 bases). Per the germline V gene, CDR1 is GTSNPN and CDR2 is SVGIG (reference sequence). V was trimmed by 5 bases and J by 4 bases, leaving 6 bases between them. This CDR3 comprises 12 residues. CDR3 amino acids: CAWDSYNSPLHF. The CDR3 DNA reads TGTGCCTGGGACAGTTATAATTCACCCCTCCACTTT.

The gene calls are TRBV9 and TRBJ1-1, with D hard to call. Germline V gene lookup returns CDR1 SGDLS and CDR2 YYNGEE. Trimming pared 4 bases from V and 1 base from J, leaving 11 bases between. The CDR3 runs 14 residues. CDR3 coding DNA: TGTGCCAGCAGCCCTACCGGCTGGAACACTGAAGCTTTCTTT. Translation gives CASSPTGWNTEAFF.

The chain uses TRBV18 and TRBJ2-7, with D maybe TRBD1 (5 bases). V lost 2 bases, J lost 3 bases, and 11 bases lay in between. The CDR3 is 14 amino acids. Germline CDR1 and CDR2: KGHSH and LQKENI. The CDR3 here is CASSPGQGSYEQYF. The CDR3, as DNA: TGTGCCAGCTCACCAGGGCAGGGTAGCTACGAGCAGTACTTC.

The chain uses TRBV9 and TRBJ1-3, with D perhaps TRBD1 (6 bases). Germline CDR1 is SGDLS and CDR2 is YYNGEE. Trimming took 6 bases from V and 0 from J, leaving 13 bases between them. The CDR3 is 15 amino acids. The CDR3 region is CASKRDTTSGNTIYF. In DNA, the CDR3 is TGTGCCAGCAAGAGGGACACGACCTCTGGAAACACCATATATTTT.

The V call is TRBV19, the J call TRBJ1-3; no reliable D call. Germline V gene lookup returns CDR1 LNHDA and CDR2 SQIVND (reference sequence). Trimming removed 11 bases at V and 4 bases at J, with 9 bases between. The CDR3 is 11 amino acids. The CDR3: CASLLGNTIYF. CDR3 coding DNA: TGTGCCTCTCTATTGGGAAACACCATATATTTT.

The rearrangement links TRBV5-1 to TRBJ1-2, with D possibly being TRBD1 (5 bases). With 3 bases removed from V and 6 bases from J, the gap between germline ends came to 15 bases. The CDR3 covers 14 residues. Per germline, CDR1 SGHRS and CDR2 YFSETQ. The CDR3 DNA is TGCGCCAGCAGCTGGGGCGGGACGATGAATGGCTACACCTTC. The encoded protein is CASSWGGTMNGYTF.

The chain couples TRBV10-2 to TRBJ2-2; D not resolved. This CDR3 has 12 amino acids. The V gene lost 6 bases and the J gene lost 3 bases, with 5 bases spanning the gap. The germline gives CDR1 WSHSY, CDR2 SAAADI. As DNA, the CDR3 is TGCGCCAGCAGCGTGTACACCGGGGAGCTGTTTTTT. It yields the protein CASSVYTGELFF.